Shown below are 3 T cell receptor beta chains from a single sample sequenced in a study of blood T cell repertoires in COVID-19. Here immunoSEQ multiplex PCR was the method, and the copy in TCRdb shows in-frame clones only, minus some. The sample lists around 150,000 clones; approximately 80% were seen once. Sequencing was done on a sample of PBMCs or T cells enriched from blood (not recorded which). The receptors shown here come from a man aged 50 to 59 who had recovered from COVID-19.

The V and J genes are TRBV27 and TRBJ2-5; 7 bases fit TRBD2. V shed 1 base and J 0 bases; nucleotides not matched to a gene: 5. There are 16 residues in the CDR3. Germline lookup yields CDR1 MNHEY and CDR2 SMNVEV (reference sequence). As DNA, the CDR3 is TGTGCCAGCAGTTTATTGGGGGGGGTTCACCAAGAGACCCAGTACTTC. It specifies CASSLLGGVHQETQYF.

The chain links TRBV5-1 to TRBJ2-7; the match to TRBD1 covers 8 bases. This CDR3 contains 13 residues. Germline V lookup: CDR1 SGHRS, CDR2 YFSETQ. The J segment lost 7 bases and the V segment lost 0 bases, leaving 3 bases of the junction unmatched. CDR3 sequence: CASSLGQGQEQYF. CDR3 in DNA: TGCGCCAGCAGCTTGGGACAGGGGCAGGAGCAGTACTTC.

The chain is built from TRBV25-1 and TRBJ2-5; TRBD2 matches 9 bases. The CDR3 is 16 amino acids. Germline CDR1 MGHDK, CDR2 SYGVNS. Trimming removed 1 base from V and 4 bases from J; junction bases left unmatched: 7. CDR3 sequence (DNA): TGTGCCAGCAGTGAATTCGCGGGAGGGGGCGGAGAGACCCAGTACTTC. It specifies CASSEFAGGGGETQYF.